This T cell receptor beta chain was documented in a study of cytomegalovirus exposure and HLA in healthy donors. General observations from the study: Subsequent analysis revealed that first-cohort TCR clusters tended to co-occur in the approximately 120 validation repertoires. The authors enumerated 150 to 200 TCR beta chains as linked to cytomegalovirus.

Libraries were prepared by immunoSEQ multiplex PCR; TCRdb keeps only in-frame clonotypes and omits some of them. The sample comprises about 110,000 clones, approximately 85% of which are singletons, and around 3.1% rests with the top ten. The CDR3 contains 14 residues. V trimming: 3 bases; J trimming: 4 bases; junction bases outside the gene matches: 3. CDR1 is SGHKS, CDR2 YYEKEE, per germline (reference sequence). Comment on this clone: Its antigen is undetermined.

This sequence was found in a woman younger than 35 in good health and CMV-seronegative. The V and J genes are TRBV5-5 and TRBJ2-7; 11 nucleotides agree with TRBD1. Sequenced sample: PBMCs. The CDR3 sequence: CASSSGTGGYEQYF. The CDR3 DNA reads TGTGCCAGCAGCTCCGGGACAGGGGGGTACGAGCAGTACTTC.